Listed below are T cell receptor beta chains from one sample, sequenced in a study of blood T cell repertoires in COVID-19. Some clones are missing from TCRdb's copy, which holds only in-frame ones; the method was immunoSEQ multiplex PCR. The top ten clones hold about 4.5% of a sample with 270,000 or so clones, about 88% of them seen once. The specimen was peripheral blood. Receptor source: a woman aged 35 to 49 who had recovered from COVID-19. The CDR3 runs from the conserved cysteine through the conserved F or W. D genes are given only for firm matches. Size is omitted from some rows. Given values are once, few, many or a class for expanded clones.

d_gene,abundance,v_gene,j_gene,CDR3nt,CDR3aa
TRBD2,many,TRBV6-5,TRBJ2-5,TGTGCCAGCAGGACTAGCGGGGAGACCCAGTACTTC,CASRTSGETQYF
.,.,TRBV24-1,TRBJ1-6,TGTGCCACCAGCCCAGGATATAATTCACCCCTCCACTTT,CATSPGYNSPLHF
.,once,TRBV5-5,TRBJ2-7,TGTGCCAGCAGCCCTTGGACAAACTACGAGCAGTACTTC,CASSPWTNYEQYF
.,.,TRBV21-1,TRBJ1-5,TGTGCCAGCAGCAGATCCGGGACAGGGGTCCAGCCCCAGCATTTT,CASSRSGTGVQPQHF
TRBD2,.,TRBV3-1/TRBV3-2,TRBJ2-1,TGTGCCAGCAGCCAGATTGGGGGGAGGGGTGAGCAGTTCTTC,CASSQIGGRGEQFF
.,.,TRBV23-1,TRBJ2-1,TGCGCCAGCAGTCAATCGCTAGGTGTACTGCTCTCCTACAATGAGCAGTTCTTC,CASSQSLGVLLSYNEQFF
.,.,TRBV18,TRBJ1-4,TGTGCCAGCTCCCTAGACAGAGACCGTGTGGAAAAACTGTTTTTT,CASSLDRDRVEKLFF
.,.,TRBV10-3,TRBJ1-5,TGTGCCATCAGTGAAAACTTAAATCAGCCCCAGCATTTT,CAISENLNQPQHF
.,few,TRBV28,TRBJ2-7,TGTGCCAGCAGTCTCACTCCTTACGAGCAGTACTTC,CASSLTPYEQYF
.,.,TRBV7-2,TRBJ2-5,TGTGCCAGCAGCCAAAACAGGGCCAGGTCGACCCAGTACTTC,CASSQNRARSTQYF
.,.,TRBV28,TRBJ1-4,TGTGCCAGCAGTCGGGGGGAAAAACTGTTTTTT,CASSRGEKLFF
.,.,TRBV6-5,TRBJ2-7,TGTGCCAGCAGTTACTCACACGGGGGTACACCCTACGAGCAGTACTTC,CASSYSHGGTPYEQYF
.,few,TRBV19,TRBJ1-5,TGTGCCAGCCGTACTGCCGTCGGGGGCAATCAGCCCCAGCATTTT,CASRTAVGGNQPQHF
.,.,TRBV19,TRBJ1-3,TGTGCCAGTAGTATACGGGGGGAAGAGGGGGACACCATATATTTT,CASSIRGEEGDTIYF
.,.,TRBV11-2,TRBJ2-7,TGTGCCAGCAGCTTAGTCAGGGACTACGAGCAGTACTTC,CASSLVRDYEQYF
TRBD2,.,TRBV24-1,TRBJ2-5,TGTGCCACCAGCGGGGGGGCGGGAGGTCAAGAGACCCAGTACTTC,CATSGGAGGQETQYF
.,once,TRBV10-1,TRBJ2-7,TGCGCCAGCAGTCCGGGACCCGGGAGCTCCTACGAGCAGTACTTC,CASSPGPGSSYEQYF
TRBD1,.,TRBV30,TRBJ2-2,TGTGCCTGGAGTGCTCAGGGGGTCGACGGGGAGCTGTTTTTT,CAWSAQGVDGELFF
.,.,TRBV2,TRBJ1-5,TGTGCCAGCAGTGAACAGGGCCTCAATCAGCCCCAGCATTTT,CASSEQGLNQPQHF
TRBD1,.,TRBV7-9,TRBJ1-6,TGTGCCAGCAGCCGGACCCTGACAGGGCCTCTTAATTCACCCCTCCACTTT,CASSRTLTGPLNSPLHF
.,.,TRBV13,TRBJ1-1,TGTGCCAGCAGCTCGGGGTGGACTGAAGCTTTCTTT,CASSSGWTEAFF
.,.,TRBV27,TRBJ1-2,TGTGCCAGCAGTTTACTGGCAGGCAATCCCGGCTACACCTTC,CASSLLAGNPGYTF
TRBD1,.,TRBV12-5,TRBJ1-4,TGTGCTAGTGGCCGCGGGACAGGCTTTAATGAAAAACTGTTTTTT,CASGRGTGFNEKLFF
.,.,TRBV4-2,TRBJ2-2,TGTGCCAGCAGCCCCTCAGGGGAGCCGGCGAACACCGGGGAGCTGTTTTTT,CASSPSGEPANTGELFF
.,.,TRBV5-5,TRBJ1-6,TGTGCCAGCAGCTTGGACGGGGGTTTAGGACCCCTCCACTTT,CASSLDGGLGPLHF
.,.,TRBV6-6,TRBJ1-1,TGTGCCAGCAGTTACTCGGCCGCGGTAACTGTGGGAGCTTTCTTT,CASSYSAAVTVGAFF
.,.,TRBV7-3,TRBJ2-5,TGTGCCAGCAGCACTGGGACTGAAGAGACCCAGTACTTC,CASSTGTEETQYF
.,.,TRBV5-5,TRBJ1-3,TGTGCCAGCAGCTTGGGGGCAGGCTCTGGAAACACCATATATTTT,CASSLGAGSGNTIYF
.,once,TRBV30,TRBJ1-2,TGTGCCTGGAGGGACTGGGGGGGCAGAACGATGTTTAACTATGGCTACACCTTC,CAWRDWGGRTMFNYGYTF
.,.,TRBV7-3,TRBJ2-2,TGTGCCAGCAGCTTAAAAGGGCCAGCGGTCCGGACCGGGGAGCTGTTTTTT,CASSLKGPAVRTGELFF
.,.,TRBV13,TRBJ1-2,TGTGCCAGCAGCGCAGGGTTTGGCTACACCTTC,CASSAGFGYTF
.,.,TRBV6-5,TRBJ2-1,TGTGCCAGCAGTTACAACCCGAGGTTCAATGAGCAGTTCTTC,CASSYNPRFNEQFF
TRBD1,.,TRBV3-1/TRBV3-2,TRBJ1-2,TGTGCCAGCAGCCAAGGAACAGGGGGCTATGGCTACACCTTC,CASSQGTGGYGYTF
.,.,TRBV2,TRBJ1-1,TGTGCCAGCAGTGGCCCTCGGGGGAACACTGAAGCTTTCTTT,CASSGPRGNTEAFF
.,.,TRBV3-1/TRBV3-2,TRBJ2-7,TGTGCCAGCAGCCCGGACAGAACCTTTTACGAGCAGTACTTC,CASSPDRTFYEQYF
.,.,TRBV11-2,TRBJ2-5,TGTGCCAGCAGCCACCCGGGGGAGACCCAGTACTTC,CASSHPGETQYF
.,.,TRBV5-1,TRBJ2-7,TGCGCCAGCAGCGACGACGCAGGGATCGAGCAGTACTTC,CASSDDAGIEQYF
.,.,TRBV4-2,TRBJ2-7,TGTGCCAGCAGCCAGGACTTGTCCTACGAGCAGTACTTC,CASSQDLSYEQYF
.,.,TRBV10-1,TRBJ2-3,TGCGCCAGCTCGGGTCCAGGGGATACGCAGTATTTT,CASSGPGDTQYF
TRBD1,.,TRBV2,TRBJ2-7,TGTGCCACCCACCGGGACAGGGCCTACGAGCAGTACTTC,CATHRDRAYEQYF
.,.,TRBV30,TRBJ1-3,TGTGCCTGGAGTGTACTCCGCGGTCGAAACACCATATATTTT,CAWSVLRGRNTIYF
.,.,TRBV11-2,TRBJ2-1,TGTGCCAGCAGCTTAGTGCTTCTAGGTCTTTTCGTCAATGAGCAGTTCTTC,CASSLVLLGLFVNEQFF
.,.,TRBV28,TRBJ1-1,TGTGCCAGCAGTTCCCACACAGGGTCGGAGACTGAAGCTTTCTTT,CASSSHTGSETEAFF
TRBD2,.,TRBV13,TRBJ2-3,TGTGCCAGCAGCCCACTAGCGGGAGGAAGAACAGATACGCAGTATTTT,CASSPLAGGRTDTQYF
.,.,TRBV19,TRBJ1-2,TGTGCCACTAAGATCGGGACAAACTATGGCTACACCTTC,CATKIGTNYGYTF
TRBD1,.,TRBV6-5,TRBJ1-2,TGTGCCAGCAGCTCGGAAGGGGGCGAGGGCTACACCTTC,CASSSEGGEGYTF
TRBD1,.,TRBV7-6,TRBJ2-5,TGTGCCAGCAGCAGTGAATCCGGGACAGGGTGGGTGACCCAGTACTTC,CASSSESGTGWVTQYF
.,.,TRBV9,TRBJ1-1,TGTGCCAGCAGCCCCGTCCTTGTCGCTTTCTTT,CASSPVLVAFF
TRBD1,.,TRBV5-1,TRBJ2-1,TGCGCCAGCAGCCTCGACAGGGGTAACAATGAGCAGTTCTTC,CASSLDRGNNEQFF
TRBD2,.,TRBV29-1,TRBJ2-1,TGCAAGGCGAGGGCCGGGGGGGGCAATGAGCAGTTCTTC,CKARAGGGNEQFF
.,.,TRBV6-6,TRBJ2-3,TGTGCCAGCAGTTACGGAGACTCGCAAGATACGCAGTATTTT,CASSYGDSQDTQYF
TRBD1,once,TRBV28,TRBJ1-5,TGTGCCAGCAGTTCAGGGGGGACTGTCCAGCCCCAGCATTTT,CASSSGGTVQPQHF
.,.,TRBV3-1/TRBV3-2,TRBJ2-1,TGTGCCAGCAGCCACCCCTCGGGAGAGCAGTTCTTC,CASSHPSGEQFF